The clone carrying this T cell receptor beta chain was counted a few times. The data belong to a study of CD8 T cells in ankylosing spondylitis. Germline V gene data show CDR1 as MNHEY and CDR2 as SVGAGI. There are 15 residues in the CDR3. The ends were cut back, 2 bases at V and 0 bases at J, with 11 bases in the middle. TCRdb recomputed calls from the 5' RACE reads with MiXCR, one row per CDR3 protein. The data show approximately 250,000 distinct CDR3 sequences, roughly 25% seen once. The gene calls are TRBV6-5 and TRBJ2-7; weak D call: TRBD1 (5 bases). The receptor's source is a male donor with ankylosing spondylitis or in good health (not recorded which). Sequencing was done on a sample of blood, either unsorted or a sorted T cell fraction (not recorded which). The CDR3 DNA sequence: TGTGCCAGCAGTTACGACAGAAAAAGCTCCTACGAGCAGTACTTC. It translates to CASSYDRKSSYEQYF.